Listed here are 31 T cell receptor beta chains from one sample, sequenced in a study of regulatory T cells in long-lasting Graves disease. The authors built TCR beta libraries using iRepertoire HTBI primers and Arm-PCR of CDR3 regions. A single record per CDR3 protein comes from TCRdb applying MiXCR to the multiplex PCR reads. The sample yields some 250,000 distinct CDR3 sequences, approximately 20% seen once. Time point indicated: newly diagnosed GD, antithyroid drugs for less than 3 months. PBMC RNA served as the TCR library source. In addition, the sample was reused for a study of T cells in Graves' hyperthyroidism and ophthalmopathy.

The material sequenced was peripheral blood mononuclear cells (PBMCs), taken at new diagnosis, from a patient treated with antithyroid drugs. These receptors were obtained from a woman aged 30 to 39 with Graves disease.

This clonotype came up many times. The chain employs TRBV15 and TRBJ1-1; TRBD1 agrees at 7 bases. Germline CDR1 and CDR2: LNHNV and YYDKDF (reference sequence). There are 14 residues in the CDR3. The V gene end was trimmed by 5 bases and the J gene end by 0 bases; junction bases not matched to a gene: 3. CDR3 amino acids: CATSWTGMNTEAFF. In nucleotides, the CDR3 is TGTGCCACCAGCTGGACAGGAATGAACACTGAAGCTTTCTTT. Variable domain in full (rest from reference TRBV15 and TRBJ1-1): DAMVIQNPRYQVTQFGKPVTLSCSQTLNHNVMYWYQQKSSQAPKLLFHYYDKDFNNEADTPDNFQSRRPNTSFCFLDIRSPGLGDTAMYLCATSWTGMNTEAFFGQGTRLTVV.

Only a few counts were recorded for this clonotype. V gene TRBV2 combines with J gene TRBJ2-5, with 8 bases matching TRBD2. The CDR3 spans 16 residues. J gave up 4 bases and V 2 bases, and 9 bases lay outside the gene matches. Per the germline V gene, CDR1 is SNHLY and CDR2 is FYNNEI. CDR3 nucleotides: TGTGCCAGCAGTGAATCTGTAGCGGGGTTCCGAGAGACCCAGTACTTC. The encoded protein is CASSESVAGFRETQYF.

This clonotype was seen many times. The genes are TRBV27 and TRBJ1-5; possible D gene TRBD1, 5 bases. Germline CDR1 and CDR2: MNHEY and SMNVEV (reference sequence). This CDR3 contains 15 residues. Trimming shortened V by 6 bases and J by 2 bases, and 14 bases separated the two germline ends. Here the CDR3 reads CASRRGDSGNQPQHF. DNA of the CDR3: TGTGCCAGCAGACGAGGGGACTCTGGCAATCAGCCCCAGCATTTT.

This clonotype was detected ten times or more. The rearrangement links TRBV11-2 to TRBJ1-1, with D unresolved. The CDR3 runs 13 residues. V lost 5 bases to trimming and J lost 10 bases, with 17 bases between them. Germline CDR1 reads SGHAT; CDR2 reads FQNNGV. CDR3 sequence reads: CASSVFSEAAAFF. The DNA of the CDR3 is TGTGCCAGCAGCGTATTCTCCGAGGCGGCAGCTTTCTTT.

Ten or more counts support this clonotype. The chain recombines TRBV4-2 with TRBJ2-7; perhaps TRBD2 as D (6 bases). CDR1 and CDR2 from the germline V gene are LGHNA and YNFKEQ. The CDR3 sequence is 15 residues long. The ends were cut back, 5 bases at V and 2 bases at J, with 16 bases in the middle. CDR3: CASSFSGTLTYEQYF. CDR3 DNA: TGTGCCAGCAGCTTTTCCGGGACTCTAACCTACGAGCAGTACTTC.

This clonotype was seen ten or more times. The chain employs TRBV27 and TRBJ2-7; the D is unclear. CDR1 and CDR2 (germline): MNHEY, SMNVEV (reference sequence). The length of the CDR3 is 13 residues. Trimming shortened V by 2 bases and J by 2 bases, and 7 bases separated the two germline ends. The CDR3 sequence is CASSLSEAYEQYF. The CDR3 DNA follows: TGTGCCAGCAGTTTAAGCGAGGCCTACGAGCAGTACTTC.

In its sample, this clonotype was seen a few times. This rearrangement joins TRBV27 to TRBJ2-7, with D maybe TRBD1 (5 bases). The CDR3 consists of 14 residues. Germline V gives CDR1 MNHEY, CDR2 SMNVEV (reference sequence). V dropped 0 bases and J dropped 5 bases, with 11 bases sitting between them. Written as DNA, the CDR3 is TGTGCCAGCAGTTTATCTCGGCAGGGTAACGAGCAGTACTTC. Its translation is CASSLSRQGNEQYF.

This clonotype was found many times. In nucleotides, the CDR3 is TGTGCCAGCAGTGTCAGGGAAAACGGGGAGCTGTTTTTT. Translated: CASSVRENGELFF. The rearrangement links TRBV27 to TRBJ2-2; D is perhaps TRBD1 (5 bases). The CDR3 runs to 13 residues. The V and J ends lost 5 bases and 7 bases respectively, with 11 bases between them. Looked up from germline, CDR1 is MNHEY and CDR2 is SMNVEV (reference sequence).

This clonotype was seen at least ten times. The chain joins TRBV11-2 to TRBJ2-7; D uncertain. The CDR3 has 15 residues. Germline V CDR1 and CDR2: SGHAT, FQNNGV. V gave up 0 bases and J gave up 3 bases, with 12 bases separating them. The CDR3 protein is CASSLEVGYRYEQYF. In DNA, the CDR3 is TGTGCCAGCAGCTTAGAGGTCGGCTATCGCTACGAGCAGTACTTC.

This clonotype has ten or more counts. A read error may produce the germline difference seen at one junction end. The gene calls are TRBV5-1 and TRBJ2-7; TRBD1 matches 7 bases. CDR1 and CDR2 (germline): SGHRS, YFSETQ. The CDR3 runs 15 residues. As DNA, the CDR3 is TGTGCCAGCAGCCTCCGGACGGGACAGAGCTACGAGCAGTACTTC. Protein sequence: CASSLRTGQSYEQYF. The variable domain in full, completed from reference TRBV5-1 and TRBJ2-7, reads KAGVTQTPRYLIKTRGQQVTLSCSPISGHRSVSWYQQTPGQGLQFLFEYFSETQRNKGNFPGRFSGRQFSNSRSEMNVSTLELGDSALYLCASSLRTGQSYEQYFGPGTRLTVT.

The V gene is TRBV2, the J gene TRBJ1-2, with TRBD1 matching 8 bases. This CDR3 has 14 residues. Germline values: CDR1 SNHLY, CDR2 FYNNEI. V shed 8 bases, J shed 2 bases, and the junction held 7 bases outside the gene matches. For the CDR3, the DNA is TGTGCCAGCGGTGCCCGACAGGGGAACTATGGCTACACCTTC. The encoded protein is CASGARQGNYGYTF.

This clonotype was seen repeatedly, ten times or more. CDR3 amino acids: CASRGTRDRDGYTF. The CDR3 DNA is TGTGCCAGCAGGGGGACCCGGGACAGGGATGGCTACACCTTC. The chain joins TRBV6-1 to TRBJ1-2; 9 bases are shared with TRBD1. From germline, CDR1 is MNHNS and CDR2 SASEGT. The CDR3 is 14 amino acids. The V gene end was trimmed by 6 bases and the J gene end by 6 bases; junction bases not matched to a gene: 8.

The rearrangement joins TRBV19 to TRBJ2-7; D call uncertain. This CDR3 region has 15 residues. Deletions cut 5 bases from V and 2 bases from J, with 16 bases between. The germline V gene has CDR1 LNHDA and CDR2 SQIVND (reference sequence). The CDR3 is CASSPHAREAYEQYF. CDR3 nucleotide sequence: TGTGCCAGTAGTCCGCACGCCCGAGAGGCCTACGAGCAGTACTTC.

In its sample, this clonotype was seen a few times. This chain joins TRBV6-1 and TRBJ1-5; D ambiguous. This CDR3 is built from 13 residues. The V gene lost 2 bases and the J gene lost 5 bases, with 7 bases spanning the gap. CDR1 and CDR2 (germline): MNHNS, SASEGT. The CDR3 loop reads CASSESLDQPQHF. CDR3 sequence (DNA): TGTGCCAGCAGTGAATCCTTGGATCAGCCCCAGCATTTT.

This clonotype has a count of ten or more. The chain employs TRBV20-1 and TRBJ1-2; 8 positions match TRBD1. The germline V gene has CDR1 DFQATT and CDR2 SNEGSKA (reference sequence). Trimming cost V 0 bases and J 3 bases; bases outside gene matches: 9. This CDR3 spans 16 amino acids. The CDR3 here is CSARDLPTGAHYGYTF. CDR3 sequence (DNA): TGCAGTGCTAGAGACCTCCCGACAGGGGCGCACTATGGCTACACCTTC.

This clonotype was seen repeatedly, ten times or more. The chain has TRBV5-4 and TRBJ1-2; TRBD1 matches 10 bases. The CDR3 runs 15 residues. The germline V gene encodes CDR1 SGHNT and CDR2 YYREEE (reference sequence). V gave up 4 bases and J gave up 2 bases; unmatched junction bases: 5. As DNA, the CDR3 is TGTGCCAGCAGCCGAGGGACAGGGGAGAACTATGGCTACACCTTC. Translating gives CASSRGTGENYGYTF.

Ten or more counts support this clonotype. CDR3 amino acids: CASSPHPSGDLYEQYF. In DNA form, the CDR3 reads TGCGCCAGCAGCCCCCATCCTAGCGGGGACCTCTACGAGCAGTACTTC. The rearrangement uses TRBV5-1 and TRBJ2-7, with 9 bases matching TRBD2. This CDR3 is built from 16 residues. Trimming removed 4 bases from V and 3 bases from J; junction bases left unmatched: 11. CDR1 is SGHRS, CDR2 YFSETQ, per germline.

Ten or more counts support this clonotype. This sequence joins TRBV6-1 and TRBJ2-7; 8 nucleotides align to TRBD1. The CDR3 spans 14 residues. Germline CDR1 is MNHNS and CDR2 is SASEGT. V lost 8 bases, J lost 2 bases, and 8 bases stayed unmatched. Here the CDR3 reads CASAGQGGPYEQYF. The CDR3 bases are TGTGCCAGCGCCGGACAGGGTGGACCCTACGAGCAGTACTTC.

The chain joins TRBV29-1 to TRBJ2-2; a possible D gene is TRBD2 (5 bases). Trimming took off 5 bases at V and 1 base at J, with 11 bases between the two ends. In germline, CDR1 is SQVTM, CDR2 ANQGSEA. The length of the CDR3 is 14 residues. The CDR3 bases are TGCAGCGTTACGGGAACCATGAACACCGGGGAGCTGTTTTTT. It translates to CSVTGTMNTGELFF.

This clonotype came up many times. This chain joins TRBV11-2 and TRBJ2-5; 7 positions match TRBD2. V trimming: 7 bases; J trimming: 8 bases; junction bases outside the gene matches: 16. CDR1 is SGHAT, CDR2 FQNNGV, per germline. The CDR3 sequence is 15 residues long. The CDR3 loop is CASTPSGSFLSTQYF. The DNA of the CDR3 is TGTGCCAGCACCCCTAGCGGATCTTTCCTCAGCACCCAGTACTTC.

This clonotype was seen repeatedly, ten times or more. This chain joins TRBV7-9 and TRBJ2-7; maybe TRBD2 (5 bases). This CDR3 is built from 15 residues. CDR1 is SEHNR and CDR2 is FQNEAQ in the germline V gene (reference sequence). The V end was cut by 0 bases, the J end by 4 bases, with 13 bases between. The CDR3 is CASSLAERSLYEQYF. The CDR3, as DNA: TGTGCCAGCAGCTTAGCGGAGCGGTCCTTATACGAGCAGTACTTC. The full variable domain, completed using reference TRBV7-9 and TRBJ2-7, is DTGVSQNPRHKITKRGQNVTFRCDPISEHNRLYWYRQTLGQGPEFLTYFQNEAQLEKSRLLSDRFSAERPKGSFSTLEIQRTEQGDSAMYLCASSLAERSLYEQYFGPGTRLTVT.

A few counts support this clonotype. The chain carries TRBV6-1 and TRBJ1-1; 7 bases match TRBD1. CDR1 is MNHNS and CDR2 is SASEGT in the germline V gene. After removal of 5 bases from V and 2 bases from J, the junction contained 5 bases not matched to a gene. The length of the CDR3 is 14 residues. The CDR3 DNA reads TGTGCCAGCAGTATTGACAGGGCCAACACTGAAGCTTTCTTT. It yields the protein CASSIDRANTEAFF.

Concerning this clonotype itself: A far more abundant clone sits one base away, making this likely a read error. The rearrangement links TRBV20-1 to TRBJ2-5; 9 nucleotides match TRBD2. This CDR3 has 15 amino acids. The J segment lost 11 bases and the V segment lost 4 bases, leaving 17 bases of the junction unmatched. Germline CDR1 DFQATT, CDR2 SNEGSKA (reference sequence). The CDR3 DNA sequence: TGCAGTGCTACTGGGACTAGCAGAGCCTACAATGAGCAGTACTTC. Translating gives CSATGTSRAYNEQYF.

This clonotype was observed at least ten times. This chain links TRBV6-1 with TRBJ1-1, with D unresolved. V lost 4 bases and J 4 bases, leaving 13 bases between the germline ends. The V gene's germline CDR1 is MNHNS and CDR2 SASEGT. This CDR3 has 14 residues. The CDR3 here is CASSARLPSTEAFF. In DNA form, the CDR3 reads TGTGCCAGCAGTGCAAGGCTCCCCAGCACTGAAGCTTTCTTT.

The V call is TRBV19, the J call TRBJ2-1, with D possibly being TRBD1 (5 bases). The CDR3 has 13 amino acids. Germline CDR1 LNHDA, CDR2 SQIVND (reference sequence). V was clipped by 7 bases and J by 0 bases, with 7 bases between them. The CDR3 bases are TGTGCCAGTAAAGGACACTCCTACAATGAGCAGTTCTTC. Translating gives CASKGHSYNEQFF. The full variable domain, in which reference TRBV19 and TRBJ2-1 provide the parts outside the CDR3, is DGGITQSPKYLFRKEGQNVTLSCEQNLNHDAMYWYRQDPGQGLRLIYYSQIVNDFQKGDIAEGYSVSREKKESFPLTVTSAQKNPTAFYLCASKGHSYNEQFFGPGTRLTVL.

The rearrangement links TRBV7-9 to TRBJ1-2, with a tentative D call TRBD1 (5 bases). Germline V gives CDR1 SEHNR, CDR2 FQNEAQ (reference sequence). The CDR3 runs to 13 residues. V gave up 5 bases and J gave up 7 bases, with 14 bases separating them. CDR3 DNA sequence: TGTGCCAGCAGCGCCGACCCAGGGCGTGGCTACACCTTC. Translating gives CASSADPGRGYTF.

This clonotype was picked up many times. V and J are TRBV27 and TRBJ1-5; D unresolved. V was trimmed by 6 bases and J by 4 bases, leaving 10 bases between them. This CDR3 contains 13 residues. Looked up from germline, CDR1 is MNHEY and CDR2 is SMNVEV (reference sequence). CDR3 DNA sequence: TGTGCCAGCAGCCTTACACCGAATCAGCCCCAGCATTTT. It is translated as CASSLTPNQPQHF.

This clonotype was seen many times. This chain uses TRBV7-2 with TRBJ2-1; 10 nucleotides align to TRBD1. This CDR3 region has 18 residues. Trimming at V came to 2 bases and at J to 6 bases, leaving 13 bases not matched to a gene. The germline V gene has CDR1 SGHTA and CDR2 FQGNSA. In DNA, the CDR3 is TGTGCCAGCAGCTTATACAAAACCGGGACAGGGGTAGGCAATGAGCAGTTCTTC. Translating it yields CASSLYKTGTGVGNEQFF. Filled out from reference TRBV7-2 and TRBJ2-1, the complete variable domain reads GAGVSQSPSNKVTEKGKDVELRCDPISGHTALYWYRQSLGQGLEFLIYFQGNSAPDKSGLPSDRFSAERTGGSVSTLTIQRTQQEDSAVYLCASSLYKTGTGVGNEQFFGPGTRLTVL.

As concerns this clonotype: A far larger clone differs by one base, so this is likely a read error. The chain employs TRBV6-2 or TRBV6-3 and TRBJ1-2, with TRBD1 identical over 7 bases. CDR1 MNHEY and CDR2 SVGEGT come from the germline V gene. J lost 0 bases, V lost 6 bases, and 10 bases had no gene match. The CDR3 runs 16 residues. CDR3 loop: CASRGTEAISNYGYTF. In nucleotides, the CDR3 is TGTGCCAGCAGGGGGACAGAGGCAATCTCTAACTATGGCTACACCTTC.

This clonotype was observed at least ten times. This sequence joins TRBV3-1 and TRBJ1-2, with 7 bases matching TRBD1. After removal of 0 bases from V and 7 bases from J, the junction contained 8 bases not matched to a gene. The CDR3 extends over 15 amino acids. Germline values: CDR1 LGHDT, CDR2 YNNKEL (reference sequence). The CDR3 region has the DNA TGTGCCAGCAGCCAAGAGCACAGGGGATTTCCTGGCTACACCTTC. Protein sequence: CASSQEHRGFPGYTF.

This clonotype was seen repeatedly, ten times or more. V gene TRBV20-1 combines with J gene TRBJ1-1, with D hard to call. V was pared by 1 base and J by 10 bases, with 10 bases between. This CDR3 has 11 amino acids. Germline loops: CDR1 DFQATT, CDR2 SNEGSKA (reference sequence). The CDR3 DNA reads as TGCAGTGCTAGAGGTGACGGTGGAGCTTTCTTT. Translating gives CSARGDGGAFF.